The TCR beta chain described here comes from a study of a mutant IDH1 vaccine in newly diagnosed glioma. TCRdb's copy holds only in-frame clones and misses some; the assay was immunoSEQ multiplex PCR. The table records some 60,000 clones, around 80% of them present only once. About this clone: Its cognate antigen is unknown.

Time point in this sample: week 11, during vaccination. Vaccinated patients received 300 ug of mutant IDH1 20-mer peptide per dose, with topical imiquimod. This CDR3 is built from 12 residues. Germline CDR1 and CDR2: SQVTM and ANQGSEA. V lost 6 bases and J 5 bases, leaving 10 bases between the germline ends. The sequence was obtained from a man aged 30 to 39 with glioma. The rearrangement joins TRBV29-1 to TRBJ2-2, with D maybe TRBD1 (6 bases). The specimen was PBMCs, collected from a glioma patient whose treatment included an IDH1 peptide vaccine. CDR3 DNA: TGCAGCGTCCGCCAGGGGACCGGGGAGCTGTTTTTT. This encodes CSVRQGTGELFF.